This TCR beta chain was identified in a study of blood T cell repertoires in COVID-19. The protocol was immunoSEQ multiplex PCR, while the TCRdb copy is restricted to in-frame clones and leaves out a portion. Of about 380,000 clones detected, roughly 77% appear once; the ten largest clones hold roughly 1.1%. The source is a human donor with acute or convalescent COVID-19. The donor label of this sample is uncertain. Sequenced input: peripheral blood.

Here the CDR3 reads CASSSDRGRLPNQPQHF. CDR3 bases: TGTGCCAGCAGTTCGGACAGGGGGCGCCTTCCCAATCAGCCCCAGCATTTT. The V gene is TRBV6-2 or TRBV6-3, the J gene TRBJ1-5, with 11 bases matching TRBD1. The CDR3 runs 17 residues. Per the germline V gene, CDR1 is MNHEY and CDR2 is SVGEGT. V lost 4 bases, J lost 3 bases, and 8 bases stayed unmatched.